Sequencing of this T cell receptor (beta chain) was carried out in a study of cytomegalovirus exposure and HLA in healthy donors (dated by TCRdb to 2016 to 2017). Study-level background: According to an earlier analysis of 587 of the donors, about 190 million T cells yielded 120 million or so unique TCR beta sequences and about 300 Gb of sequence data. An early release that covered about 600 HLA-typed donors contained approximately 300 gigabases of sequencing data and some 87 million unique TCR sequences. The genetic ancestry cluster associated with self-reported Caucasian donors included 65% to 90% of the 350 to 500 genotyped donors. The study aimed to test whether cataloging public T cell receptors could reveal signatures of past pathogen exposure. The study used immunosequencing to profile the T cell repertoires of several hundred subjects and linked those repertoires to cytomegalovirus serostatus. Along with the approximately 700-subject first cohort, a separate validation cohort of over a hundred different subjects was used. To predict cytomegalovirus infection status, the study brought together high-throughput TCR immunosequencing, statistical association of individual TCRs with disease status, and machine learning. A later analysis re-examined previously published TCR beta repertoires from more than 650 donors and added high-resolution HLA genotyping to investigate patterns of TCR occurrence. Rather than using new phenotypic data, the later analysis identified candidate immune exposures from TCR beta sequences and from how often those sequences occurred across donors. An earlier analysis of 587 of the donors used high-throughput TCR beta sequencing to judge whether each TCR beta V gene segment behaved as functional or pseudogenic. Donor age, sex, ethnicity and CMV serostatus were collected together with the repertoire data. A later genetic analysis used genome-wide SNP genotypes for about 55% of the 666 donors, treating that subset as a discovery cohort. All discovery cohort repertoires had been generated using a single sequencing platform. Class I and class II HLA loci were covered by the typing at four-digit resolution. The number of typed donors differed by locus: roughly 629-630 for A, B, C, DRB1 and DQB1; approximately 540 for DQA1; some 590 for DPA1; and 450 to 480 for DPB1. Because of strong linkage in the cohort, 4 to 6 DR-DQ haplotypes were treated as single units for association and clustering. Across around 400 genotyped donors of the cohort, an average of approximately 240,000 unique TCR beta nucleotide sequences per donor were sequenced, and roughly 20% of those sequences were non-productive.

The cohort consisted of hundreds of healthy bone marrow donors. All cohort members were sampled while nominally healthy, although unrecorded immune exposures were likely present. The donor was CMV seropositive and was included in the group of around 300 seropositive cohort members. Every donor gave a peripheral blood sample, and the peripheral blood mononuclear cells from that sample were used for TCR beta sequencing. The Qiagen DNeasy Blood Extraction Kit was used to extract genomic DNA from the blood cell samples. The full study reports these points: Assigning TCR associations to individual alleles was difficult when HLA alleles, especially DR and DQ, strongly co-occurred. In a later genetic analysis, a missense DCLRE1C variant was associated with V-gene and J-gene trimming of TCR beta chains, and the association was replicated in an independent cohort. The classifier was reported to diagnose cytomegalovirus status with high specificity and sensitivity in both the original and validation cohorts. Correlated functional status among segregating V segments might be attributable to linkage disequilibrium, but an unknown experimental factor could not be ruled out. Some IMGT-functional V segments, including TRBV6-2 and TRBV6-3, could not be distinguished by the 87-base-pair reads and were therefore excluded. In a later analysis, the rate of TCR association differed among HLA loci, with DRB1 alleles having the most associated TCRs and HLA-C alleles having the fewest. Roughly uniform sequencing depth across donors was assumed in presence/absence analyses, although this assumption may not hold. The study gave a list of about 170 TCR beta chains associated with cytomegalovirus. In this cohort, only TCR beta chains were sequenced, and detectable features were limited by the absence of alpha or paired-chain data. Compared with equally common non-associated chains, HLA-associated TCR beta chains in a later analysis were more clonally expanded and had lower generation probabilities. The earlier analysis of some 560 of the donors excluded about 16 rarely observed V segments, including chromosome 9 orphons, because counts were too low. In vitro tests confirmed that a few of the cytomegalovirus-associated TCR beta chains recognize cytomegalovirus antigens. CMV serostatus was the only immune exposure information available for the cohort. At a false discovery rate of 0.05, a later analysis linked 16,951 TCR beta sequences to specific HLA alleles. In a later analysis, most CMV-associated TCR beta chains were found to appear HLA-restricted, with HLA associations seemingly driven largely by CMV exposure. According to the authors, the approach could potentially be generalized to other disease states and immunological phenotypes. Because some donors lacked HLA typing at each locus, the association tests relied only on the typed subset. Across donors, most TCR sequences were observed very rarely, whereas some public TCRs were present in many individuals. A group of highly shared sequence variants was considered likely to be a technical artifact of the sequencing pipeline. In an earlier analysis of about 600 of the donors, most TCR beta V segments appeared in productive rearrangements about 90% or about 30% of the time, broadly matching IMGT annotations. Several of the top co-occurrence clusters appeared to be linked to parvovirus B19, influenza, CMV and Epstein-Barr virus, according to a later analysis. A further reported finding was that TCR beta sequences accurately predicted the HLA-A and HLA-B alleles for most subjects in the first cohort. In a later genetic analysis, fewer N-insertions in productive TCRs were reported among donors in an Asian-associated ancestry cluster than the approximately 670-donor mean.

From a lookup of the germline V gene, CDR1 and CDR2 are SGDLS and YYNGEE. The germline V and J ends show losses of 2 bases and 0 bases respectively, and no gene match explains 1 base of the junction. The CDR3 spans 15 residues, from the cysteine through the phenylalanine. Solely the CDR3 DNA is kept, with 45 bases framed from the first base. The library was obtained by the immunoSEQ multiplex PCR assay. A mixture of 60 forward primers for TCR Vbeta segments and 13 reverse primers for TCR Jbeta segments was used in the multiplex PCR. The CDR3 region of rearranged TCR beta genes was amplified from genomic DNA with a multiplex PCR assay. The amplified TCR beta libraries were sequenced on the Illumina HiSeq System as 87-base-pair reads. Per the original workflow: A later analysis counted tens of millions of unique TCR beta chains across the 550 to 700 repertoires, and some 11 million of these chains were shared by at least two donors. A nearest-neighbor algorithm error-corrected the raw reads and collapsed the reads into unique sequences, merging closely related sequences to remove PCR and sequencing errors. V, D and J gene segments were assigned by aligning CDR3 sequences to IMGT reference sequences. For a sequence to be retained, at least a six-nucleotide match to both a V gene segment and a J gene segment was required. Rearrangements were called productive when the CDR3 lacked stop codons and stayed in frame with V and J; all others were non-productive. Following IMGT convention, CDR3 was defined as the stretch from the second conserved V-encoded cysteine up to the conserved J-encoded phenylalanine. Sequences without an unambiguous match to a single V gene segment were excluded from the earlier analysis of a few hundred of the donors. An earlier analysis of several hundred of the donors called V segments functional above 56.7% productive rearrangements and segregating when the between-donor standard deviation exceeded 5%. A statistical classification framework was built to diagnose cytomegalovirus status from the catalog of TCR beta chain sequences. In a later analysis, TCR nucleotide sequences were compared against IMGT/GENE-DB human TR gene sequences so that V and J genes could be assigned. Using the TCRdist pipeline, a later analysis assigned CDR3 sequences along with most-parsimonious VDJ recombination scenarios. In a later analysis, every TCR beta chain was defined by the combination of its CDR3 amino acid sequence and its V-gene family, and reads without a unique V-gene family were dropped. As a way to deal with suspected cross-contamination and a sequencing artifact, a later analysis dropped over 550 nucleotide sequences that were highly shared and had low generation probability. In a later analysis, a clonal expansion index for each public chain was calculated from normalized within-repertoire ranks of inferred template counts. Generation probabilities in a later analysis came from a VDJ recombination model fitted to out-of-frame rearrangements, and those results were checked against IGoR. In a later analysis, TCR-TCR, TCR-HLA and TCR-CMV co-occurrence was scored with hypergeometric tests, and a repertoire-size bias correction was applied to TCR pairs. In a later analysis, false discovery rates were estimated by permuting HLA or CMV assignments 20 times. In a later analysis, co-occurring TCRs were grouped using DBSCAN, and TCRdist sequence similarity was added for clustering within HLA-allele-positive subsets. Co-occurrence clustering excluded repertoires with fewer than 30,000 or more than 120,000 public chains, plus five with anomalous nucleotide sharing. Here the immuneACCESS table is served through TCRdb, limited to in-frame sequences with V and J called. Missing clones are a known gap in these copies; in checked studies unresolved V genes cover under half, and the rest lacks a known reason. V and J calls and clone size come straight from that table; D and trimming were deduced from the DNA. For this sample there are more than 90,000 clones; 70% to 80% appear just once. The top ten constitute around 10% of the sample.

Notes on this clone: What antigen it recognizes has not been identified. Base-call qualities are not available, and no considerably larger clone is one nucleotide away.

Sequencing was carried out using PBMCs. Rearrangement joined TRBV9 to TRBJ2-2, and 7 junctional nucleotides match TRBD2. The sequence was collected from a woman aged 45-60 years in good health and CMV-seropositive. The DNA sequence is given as TGTGCCAGCAGCGTGACTAGCCCGAACACCGGGGAGCTGTTTTTT. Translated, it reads CASSVTSPNTGELFF.